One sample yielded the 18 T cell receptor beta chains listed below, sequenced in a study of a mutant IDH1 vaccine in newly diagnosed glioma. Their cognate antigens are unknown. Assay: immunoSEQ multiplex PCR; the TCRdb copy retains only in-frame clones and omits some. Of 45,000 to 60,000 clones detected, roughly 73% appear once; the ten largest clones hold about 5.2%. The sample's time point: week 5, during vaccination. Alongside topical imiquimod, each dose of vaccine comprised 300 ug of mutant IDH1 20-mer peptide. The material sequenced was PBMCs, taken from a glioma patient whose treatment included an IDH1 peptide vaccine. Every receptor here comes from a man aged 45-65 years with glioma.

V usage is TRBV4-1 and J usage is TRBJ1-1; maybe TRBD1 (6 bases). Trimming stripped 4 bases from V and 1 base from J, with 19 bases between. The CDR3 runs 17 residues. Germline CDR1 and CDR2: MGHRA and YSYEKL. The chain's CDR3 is CASSPIGRRTENTEAFF. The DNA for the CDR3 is TGCGCCAGCAGCCCGATAGGCAGGCGGACAGAGAACACTGAAGCTTTCTTT.

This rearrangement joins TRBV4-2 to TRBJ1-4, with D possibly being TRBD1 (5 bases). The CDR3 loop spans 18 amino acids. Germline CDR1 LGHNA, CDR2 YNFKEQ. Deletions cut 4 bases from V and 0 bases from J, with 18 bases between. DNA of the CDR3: TGTGCCAGCAGCCCGTGGGGACGGAGGACTACAACTAATGAAAAACTGTTTTTT. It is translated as CASSPWGRRTTTNEKLFF.

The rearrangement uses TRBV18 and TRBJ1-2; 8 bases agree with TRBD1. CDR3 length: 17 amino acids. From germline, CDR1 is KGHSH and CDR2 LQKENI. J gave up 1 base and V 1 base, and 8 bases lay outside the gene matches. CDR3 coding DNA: TGTGCCAGCTCACCACAACAGGGGGACGTGAATAACTATGGCTACACCTTC. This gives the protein CASSPQQGDVNNYGYTF.

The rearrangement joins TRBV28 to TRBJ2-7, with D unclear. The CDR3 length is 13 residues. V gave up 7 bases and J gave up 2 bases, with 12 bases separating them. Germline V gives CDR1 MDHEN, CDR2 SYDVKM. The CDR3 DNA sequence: TGTGCCAGCAATTCCGGGCCCCCCTACGAGCAGTACTTC. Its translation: CASNSGPPYEQYF.

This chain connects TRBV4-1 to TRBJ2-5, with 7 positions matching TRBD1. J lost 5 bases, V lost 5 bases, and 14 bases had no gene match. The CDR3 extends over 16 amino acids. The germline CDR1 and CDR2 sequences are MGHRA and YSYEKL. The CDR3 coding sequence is TGCGCCAGCAGCAGCCGGGACAGTCCTCTGGTGGAGACCCAGTACTTC. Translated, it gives CASSSRDSPLVETQYF.

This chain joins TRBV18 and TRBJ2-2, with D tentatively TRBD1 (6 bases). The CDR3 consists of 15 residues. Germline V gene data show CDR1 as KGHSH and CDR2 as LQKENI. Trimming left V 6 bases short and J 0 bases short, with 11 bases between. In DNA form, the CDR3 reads TGTGCCAGCTCCCAGAGACAGGCGAACACCGGGGAGCTGTTTTTT. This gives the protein CASSQRQANTGELFF.

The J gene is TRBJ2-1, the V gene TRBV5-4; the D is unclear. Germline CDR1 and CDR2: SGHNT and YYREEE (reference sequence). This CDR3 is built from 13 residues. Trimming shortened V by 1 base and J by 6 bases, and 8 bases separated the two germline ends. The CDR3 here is CASSLWAANEQFF. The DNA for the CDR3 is TGTGCCAGCAGCTTGTGGGCAGCCAATGAGCAGTTCTTC.

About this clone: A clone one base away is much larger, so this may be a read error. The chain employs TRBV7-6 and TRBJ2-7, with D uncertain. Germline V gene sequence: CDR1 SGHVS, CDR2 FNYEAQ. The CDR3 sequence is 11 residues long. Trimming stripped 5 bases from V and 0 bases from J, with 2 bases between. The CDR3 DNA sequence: TGTGCCAGCAGCCTCTCCTACGAGCAGTACTTC. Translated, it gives CASSLSYEQYF.

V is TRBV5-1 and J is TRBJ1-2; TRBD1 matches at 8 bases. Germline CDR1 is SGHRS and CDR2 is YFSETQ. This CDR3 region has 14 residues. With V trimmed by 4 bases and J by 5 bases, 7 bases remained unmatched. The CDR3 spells CASSLDRGGYGYTF. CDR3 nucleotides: TGCGCCAGCAGCCTCGACAGGGGCGGATATGGCTACACCTTC.

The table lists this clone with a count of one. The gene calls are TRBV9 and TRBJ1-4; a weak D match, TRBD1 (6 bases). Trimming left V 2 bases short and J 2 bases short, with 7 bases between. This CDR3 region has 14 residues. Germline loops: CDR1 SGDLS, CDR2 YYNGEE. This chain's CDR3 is CASSVDSTNEKLFF. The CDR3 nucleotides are TGTGCCAGCAGCGTGGACAGCACTAATGAAAAACTGTTTTTT.

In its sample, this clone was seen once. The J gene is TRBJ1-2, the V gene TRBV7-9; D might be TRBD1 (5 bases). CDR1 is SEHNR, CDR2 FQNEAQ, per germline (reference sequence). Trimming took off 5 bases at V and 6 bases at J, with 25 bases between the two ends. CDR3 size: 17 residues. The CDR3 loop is CASSTSKDTSETDGYTF. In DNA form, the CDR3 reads TGTGCCAGCAGCACTTCCAAGGACACAAGTGAAACTGATGGCTACACCTTC. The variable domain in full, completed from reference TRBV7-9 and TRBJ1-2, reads DTGVSQNPRHKITKRGQNVTFRCDPISEHNRLYWYRQTLGQGPEFLTYFQNEAQLEKSRLLSDRFSAERPKGSFSTLEIQRTEQGDSAMYLCASSTSKDTSETDGYTFGSGTRLTVV.

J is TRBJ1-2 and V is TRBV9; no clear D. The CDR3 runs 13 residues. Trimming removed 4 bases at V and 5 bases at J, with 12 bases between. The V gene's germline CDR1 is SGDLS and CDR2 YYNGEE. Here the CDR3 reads CASSLDGPYGYTF. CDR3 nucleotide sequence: TGTGCCAGCAGCTTGGACGGGCCTTATGGCTACACCTTC. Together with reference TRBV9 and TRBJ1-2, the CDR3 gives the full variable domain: DSGVTQTPKHLITATGQRVTLRCSPRSGDLSVYWYQQSLDQGLQFLIQYYNGEERAKGNILERFSAQQFPDLHSELNLSSLELGDSALYFCASSLDGPYGYTFGSGTRLTVV.

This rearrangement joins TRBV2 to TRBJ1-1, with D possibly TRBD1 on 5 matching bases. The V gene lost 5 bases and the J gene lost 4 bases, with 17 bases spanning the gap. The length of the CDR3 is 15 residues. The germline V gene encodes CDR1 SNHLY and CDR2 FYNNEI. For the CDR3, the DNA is TGTGCCAGCAGTCCCGGGTCGGGGGTCGGCACTGAAGCTTTCTTT. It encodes CASSPGSGVGTEAFF. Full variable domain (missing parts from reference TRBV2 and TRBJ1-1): EPEVTQTPSHQVTQMGQEVILRCVPISNHLYFYWYRQILGQKVEFLVSFYNNEISEKSEIFDDQFSVERPDGSNFTLKIRSTKLEDSAMYFCASSPGSGVGTEAFFGQGTRLTVV.

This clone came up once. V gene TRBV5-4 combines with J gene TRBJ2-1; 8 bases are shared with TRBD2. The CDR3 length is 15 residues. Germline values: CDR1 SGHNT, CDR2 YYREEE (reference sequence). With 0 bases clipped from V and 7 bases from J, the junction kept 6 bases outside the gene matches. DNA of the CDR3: TGTGCCAGCAGCTTGGATAGCGGGGCCGTTAATGAGCAGTTCTTC. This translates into CASSLDSGAVNEQFF.

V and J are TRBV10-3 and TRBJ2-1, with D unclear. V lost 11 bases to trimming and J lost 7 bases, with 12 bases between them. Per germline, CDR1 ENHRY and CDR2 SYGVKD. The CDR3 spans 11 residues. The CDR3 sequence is CALGQLNEQFF. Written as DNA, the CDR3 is TGTGCCCTCGGGCAGTTAAATGAGCAGTTCTTC.

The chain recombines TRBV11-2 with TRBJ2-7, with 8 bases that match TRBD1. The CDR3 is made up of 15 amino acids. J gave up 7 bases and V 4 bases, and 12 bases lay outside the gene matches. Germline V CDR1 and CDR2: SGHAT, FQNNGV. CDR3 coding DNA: TGTGCCAGCAGCTACTCCGGGACAGGTTTCCAAGAGCAGTACTTC. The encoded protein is CASSYSGTGFQEQYF.

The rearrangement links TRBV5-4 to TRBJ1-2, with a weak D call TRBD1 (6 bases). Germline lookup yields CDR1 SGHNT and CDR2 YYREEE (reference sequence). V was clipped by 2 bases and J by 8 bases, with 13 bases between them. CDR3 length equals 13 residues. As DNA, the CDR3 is TGTGCCAGCAGCTTCGAGGGGGGGGACGGCTACACCTTC. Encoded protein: CASSFEGGDGYTF.

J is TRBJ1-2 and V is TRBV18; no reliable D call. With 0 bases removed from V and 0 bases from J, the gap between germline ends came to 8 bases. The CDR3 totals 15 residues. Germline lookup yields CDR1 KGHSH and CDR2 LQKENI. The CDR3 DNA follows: TGTGCCAGCTCACCACCCTCACACCCTAACTATGGCTACACCTTC. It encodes CASSPPSHPNYGYTF.